This paragraph reports one TCR beta chain. This entry belongs to a study of blood T cells in healthy people across ages. Whole-study context: Capture by template switching was about one barcoded beta molecule per two T cells.

The germline gives CDR1 SGHDN, CDR2 FVKESK. This CDR3 region has 15 residues. J was trimmed by 4 bases and V by 8 bases; bases with no gene match: 12. Alongside a J-beta primer mix, a sample-barcoded 5' primer served in a second PCR lasting 7 to 11 cycles. A single record per CDR3 protein comes from TCRdb applying MiXCR to the 5' RACE reads. Seen here are over 1.5 million distinct CDR3 sequences, roughly 52% observed once, and the top ten hold approximately 2%. J is TRBJ2-3 and V is TRBV14, with TRBD2 matching over 7 bases. The sequenced sample consisted of blood. The TCR was taken from a woman between 35 and 50 years old in good health. CDR3 coding DNA: TGTGCCAGCGCCCTACTAGCGAGCAGTTCAGATACGCAGTATTTT. Translation: CASALLASSSDTQYF.